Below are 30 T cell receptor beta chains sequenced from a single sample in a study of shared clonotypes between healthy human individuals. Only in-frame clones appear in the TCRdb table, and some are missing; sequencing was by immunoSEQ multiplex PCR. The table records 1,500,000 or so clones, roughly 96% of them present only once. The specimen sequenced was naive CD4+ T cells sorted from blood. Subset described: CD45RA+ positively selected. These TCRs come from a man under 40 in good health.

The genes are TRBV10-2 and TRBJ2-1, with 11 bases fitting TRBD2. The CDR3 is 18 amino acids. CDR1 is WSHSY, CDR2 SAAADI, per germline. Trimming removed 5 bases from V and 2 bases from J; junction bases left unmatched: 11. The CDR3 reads CASSHRLAGTWAYNEQFF. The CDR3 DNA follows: TGCGCCAGCAGTCATCGACTAGCGGGAACGTGGGCCTACAATGAGCAGTTCTTC.

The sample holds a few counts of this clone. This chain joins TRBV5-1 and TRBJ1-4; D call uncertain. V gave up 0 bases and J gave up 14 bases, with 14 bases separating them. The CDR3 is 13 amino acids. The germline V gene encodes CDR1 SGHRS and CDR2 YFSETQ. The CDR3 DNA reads TGCGCCAGCAGCTTGGCCCCGGAGAATTTGCTGTTTTTT. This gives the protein CASSLAPENLLFF.

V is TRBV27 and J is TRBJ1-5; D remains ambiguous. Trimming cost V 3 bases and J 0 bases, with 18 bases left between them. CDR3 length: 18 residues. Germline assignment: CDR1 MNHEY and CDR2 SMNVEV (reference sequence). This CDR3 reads CASSFGYPVVYSNQPQHF. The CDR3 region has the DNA TGTGCCAGCAGTTTTGGGTACCCCGTAGTATATAGCAATCAGCCCCAGCATTTT.

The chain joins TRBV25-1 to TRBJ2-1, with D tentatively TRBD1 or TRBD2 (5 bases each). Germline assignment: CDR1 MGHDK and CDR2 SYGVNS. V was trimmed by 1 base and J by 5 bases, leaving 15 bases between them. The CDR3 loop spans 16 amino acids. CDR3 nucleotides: TGTGCCAGCAGTGAATGGGTGGGGACGACAAACAATGAGCAGTTCTTC. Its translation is CASSEWVGTTNNEQFF.

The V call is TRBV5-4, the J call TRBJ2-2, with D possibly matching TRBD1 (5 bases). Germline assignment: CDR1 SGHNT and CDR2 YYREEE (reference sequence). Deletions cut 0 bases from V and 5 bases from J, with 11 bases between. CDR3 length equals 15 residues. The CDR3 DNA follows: TGTGCCAGCAGCTTGGTAGGGGCGAGTACCGGGGAGCTGTTTTTT. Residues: CASSLVGASTGELFF.

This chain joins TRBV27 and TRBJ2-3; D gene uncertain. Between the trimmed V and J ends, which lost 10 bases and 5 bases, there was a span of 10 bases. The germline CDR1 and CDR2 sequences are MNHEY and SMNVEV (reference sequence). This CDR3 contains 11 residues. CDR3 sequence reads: CATLKVDTQYF. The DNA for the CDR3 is TGTGCCACCCTCAAGGTAGATACGCAGTATTTT.

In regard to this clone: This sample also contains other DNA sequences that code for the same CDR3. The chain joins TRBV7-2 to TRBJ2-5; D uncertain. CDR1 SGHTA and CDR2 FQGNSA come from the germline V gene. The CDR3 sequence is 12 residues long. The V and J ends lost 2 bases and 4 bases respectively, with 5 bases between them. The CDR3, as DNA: TGTGCCAGCAGCTTACTGGGAGAGACCCAGTACTTC. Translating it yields CASSLLGETQYF.

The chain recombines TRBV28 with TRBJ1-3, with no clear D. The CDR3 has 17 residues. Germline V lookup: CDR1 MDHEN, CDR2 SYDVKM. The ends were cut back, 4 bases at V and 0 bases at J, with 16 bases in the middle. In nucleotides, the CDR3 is TGTGCCAGCAGTTCCCCGCCAGAGAGTGCCTCTGGAAACACCATATATTTT. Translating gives CASSSPPESASGNTIYF.

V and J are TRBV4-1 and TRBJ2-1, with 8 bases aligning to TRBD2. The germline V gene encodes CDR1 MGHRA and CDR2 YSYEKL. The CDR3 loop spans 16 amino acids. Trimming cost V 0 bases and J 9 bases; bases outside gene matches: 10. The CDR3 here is CASSQDLGGRTFEQFF. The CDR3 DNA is TGCGCCAGCAGCCAAGATCTCGGCGGGAGGACGTTTGAGCAGTTCTTC.

The chain's CDR3 is CAISGTTSGSPNEQFF. DNA of the CDR3: TGTGCCATCAGTGGGACGACTAGCGGGAGTCCCAATGAGCAGTTCTTC. The chain is built from TRBV10-3 and TRBJ2-1, with 12 bases that match TRBD2. V trimming: 4 bases; J trimming: 6 bases; junction bases outside the gene matches: 7. This CDR3 has 16 amino acids. From germline, CDR1 is ENHRY and CDR2 SYGVKD.

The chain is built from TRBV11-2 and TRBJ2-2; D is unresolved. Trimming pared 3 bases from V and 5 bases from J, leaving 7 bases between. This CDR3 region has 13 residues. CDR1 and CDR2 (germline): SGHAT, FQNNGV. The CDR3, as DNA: TGTGCCAGCAGCTTTCGAGGAACCGGGGAGCTGTTTTTT. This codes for CASSFRGTGELFF. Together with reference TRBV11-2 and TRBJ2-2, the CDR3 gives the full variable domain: EAGVAQSPRYKIIEKRQSVAFWCNPISGHATLYWYQQILGQGPKLLIQFQNNGVVDDSQLPKDRFSAERLKGVDSTLKIQPAKLEDSAVYLCASSFRGTGELFFGEGSRLTVL.

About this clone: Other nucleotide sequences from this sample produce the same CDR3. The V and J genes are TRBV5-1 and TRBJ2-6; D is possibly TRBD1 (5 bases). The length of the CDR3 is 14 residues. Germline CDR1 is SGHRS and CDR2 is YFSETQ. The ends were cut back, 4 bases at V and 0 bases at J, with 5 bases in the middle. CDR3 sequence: CASSTGSGANVLTF. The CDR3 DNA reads TGCGCCAGCAGCACAGGCTCTGGGGCCAACGTCCTGACTTTC.

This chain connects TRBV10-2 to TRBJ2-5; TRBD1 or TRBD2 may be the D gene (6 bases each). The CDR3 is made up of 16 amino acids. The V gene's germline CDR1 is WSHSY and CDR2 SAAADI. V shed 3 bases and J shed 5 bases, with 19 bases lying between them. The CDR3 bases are TGCGCCAGCAGTGATAGGGGGGACTGGGTTAGGGAGACCCAGTACTTC. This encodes CASSDRGDWVRETQYF.

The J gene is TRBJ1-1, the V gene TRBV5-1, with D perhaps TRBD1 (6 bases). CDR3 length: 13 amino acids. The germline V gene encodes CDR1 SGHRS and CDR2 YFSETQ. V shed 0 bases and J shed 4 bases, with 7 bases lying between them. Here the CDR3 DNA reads TGCGCCAGCAGCTTGGCGGACAGCACTGAAGCTTTCTTT. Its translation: CASSLADSTEAFF.

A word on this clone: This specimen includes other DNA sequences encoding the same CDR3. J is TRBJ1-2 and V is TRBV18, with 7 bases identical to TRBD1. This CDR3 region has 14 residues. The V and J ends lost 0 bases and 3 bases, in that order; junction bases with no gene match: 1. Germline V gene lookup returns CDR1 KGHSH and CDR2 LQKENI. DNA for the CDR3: TGTGCCAGCTCACCACCGCAGGGGGACTATGGCTACACCTTC. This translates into CASSPPQGDYGYTF.

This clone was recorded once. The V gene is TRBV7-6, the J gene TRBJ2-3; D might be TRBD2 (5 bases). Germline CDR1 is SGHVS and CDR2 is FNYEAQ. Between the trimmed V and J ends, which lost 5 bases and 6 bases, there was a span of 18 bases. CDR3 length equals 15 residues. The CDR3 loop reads CASSPPGPGMDTQYF. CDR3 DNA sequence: TGTGCCAGCAGCCCCCCGGGCCCGGGGATGGATACGCAGTATTTT.

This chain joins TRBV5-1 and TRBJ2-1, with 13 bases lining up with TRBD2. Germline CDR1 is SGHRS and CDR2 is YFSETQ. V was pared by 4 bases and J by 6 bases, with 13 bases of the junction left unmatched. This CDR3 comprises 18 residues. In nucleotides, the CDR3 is TGCGCCAGCAGCACTGGGACTAGCGGGGCAAGAGTCCCCAATGAGCAGTTCTTC. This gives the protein CASSTGTSGARVPNEQFF.

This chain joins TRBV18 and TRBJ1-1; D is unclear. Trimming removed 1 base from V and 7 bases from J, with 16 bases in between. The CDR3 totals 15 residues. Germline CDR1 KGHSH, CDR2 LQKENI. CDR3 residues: CASSPLDPSASEAFF. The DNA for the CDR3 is TGTGCCAGCTCACCACTGGACCCCTCCGCGAGTGAAGCTTTCTTT.

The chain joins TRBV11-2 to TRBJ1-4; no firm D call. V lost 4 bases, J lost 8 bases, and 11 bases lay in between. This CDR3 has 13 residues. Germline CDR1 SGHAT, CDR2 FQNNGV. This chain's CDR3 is CASSSRVREKLFF. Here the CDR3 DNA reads TGTGCCAGCAGCTCACGGGTACGGGAAAAACTGTTTTTT. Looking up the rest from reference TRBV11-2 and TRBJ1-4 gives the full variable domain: EAGVAQSPRYKIIEKRQSVAFWCNPISGHATLYWYQQILGQGPKLLIQFQNNGVVDDSQLPKDRFSAERLKGVDSTLKIQPAKLEDSAVYLCASSSRVREKLFFGSGTQLSVL.

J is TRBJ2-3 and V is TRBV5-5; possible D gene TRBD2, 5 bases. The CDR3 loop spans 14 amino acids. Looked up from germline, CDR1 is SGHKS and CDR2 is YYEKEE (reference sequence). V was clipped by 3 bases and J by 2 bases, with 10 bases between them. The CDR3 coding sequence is TGTGCCAGCAGCTCGTCCGGGAACACAGATACGCAGTATTTT. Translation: CASSSSGNTDTQYF.

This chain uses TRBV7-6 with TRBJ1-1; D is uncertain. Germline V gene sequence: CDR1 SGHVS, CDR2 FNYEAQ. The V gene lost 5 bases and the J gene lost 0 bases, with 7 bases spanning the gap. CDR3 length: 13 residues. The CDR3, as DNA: TGTGCCAGCAGCCCTCAGATGAACACTGAAGCTTTCTTT. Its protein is CASSPQMNTEAFF. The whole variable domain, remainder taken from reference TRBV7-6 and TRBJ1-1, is GAGVSQSPRYKVTKRGQDVALRCDPISGHVSLYWYRQALGQGPEFLTYFNYEAQQDKSGLPNDRFSAERPEGSISTLTIQRTEQRDSAMYRCASSPQMNTEAFFGQGTRLTVV.

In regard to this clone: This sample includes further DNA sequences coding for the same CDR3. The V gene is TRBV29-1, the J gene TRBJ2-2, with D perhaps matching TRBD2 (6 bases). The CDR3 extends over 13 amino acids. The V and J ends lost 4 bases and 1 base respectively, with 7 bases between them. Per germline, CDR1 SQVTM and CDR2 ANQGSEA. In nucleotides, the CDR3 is TGCAGCGTTGGGAGGGGGAACACCGGGGAGCTGTTTTTT. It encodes CSVGRGNTGELFF.

Here the CDR3 DNA reads TGTGCCAGCAGCTTAGCCACGGCGGGCGAGCAGTACTTC. As protein: CASSLATAGEQYF. The chain recombines TRBV7-6 with TRBJ2-7, with D perhaps matching TRBD2 (5 bases). Trimming stripped 0 bases from V and 6 bases from J, with 9 bases between. CDR1 and CDR2 (germline): SGHVS, FNYEAQ. The CDR3 extends over 13 amino acids.

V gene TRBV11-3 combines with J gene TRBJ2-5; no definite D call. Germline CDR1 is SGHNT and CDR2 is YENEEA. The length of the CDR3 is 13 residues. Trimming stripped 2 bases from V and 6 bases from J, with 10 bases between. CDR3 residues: CASSLPPSQTQYF. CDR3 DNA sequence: TGTGCCAGCAGCTTACCGCCGAGCCAGACCCAGTACTTC.

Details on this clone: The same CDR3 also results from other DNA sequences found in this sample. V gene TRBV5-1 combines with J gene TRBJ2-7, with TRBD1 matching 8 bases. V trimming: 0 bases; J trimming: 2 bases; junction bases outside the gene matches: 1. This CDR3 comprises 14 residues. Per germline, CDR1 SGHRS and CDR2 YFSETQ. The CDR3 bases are TGCGCCAGCAGCTTGGCGACAGGGGCCTACGAGCAGTACTTC. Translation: CASSLATGAYEQYF.

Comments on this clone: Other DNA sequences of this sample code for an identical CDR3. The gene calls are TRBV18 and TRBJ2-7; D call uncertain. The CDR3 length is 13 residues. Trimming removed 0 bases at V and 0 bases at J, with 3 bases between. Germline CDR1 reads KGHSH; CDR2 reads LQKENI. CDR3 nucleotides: TGTGCCAGCTCACCACCGGTCTCCTACGAGCAGTACTTC. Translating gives CASSPPVSYEQYF.

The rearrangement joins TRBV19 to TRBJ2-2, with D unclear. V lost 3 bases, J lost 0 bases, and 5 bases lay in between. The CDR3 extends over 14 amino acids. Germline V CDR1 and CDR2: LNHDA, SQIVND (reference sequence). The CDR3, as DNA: TGTGCCAGTAGTATTTCCCCGAACACCGGGGAGCTGTTTTTT. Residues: CASSISPNTGELFF.

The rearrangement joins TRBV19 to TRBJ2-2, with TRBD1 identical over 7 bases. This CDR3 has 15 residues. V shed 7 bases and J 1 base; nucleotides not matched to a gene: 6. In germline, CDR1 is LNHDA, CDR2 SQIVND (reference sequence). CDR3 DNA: TGTGCCAGTAAATGGGGGACAGTGAACACCGGGGAGCTGTTTTTT. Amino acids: CASKWGTVNTGELFF.

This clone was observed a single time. The CDR3 DNA reads as TGTGCCAGTAGGCCGACAGGGACTAAGAACACTGAAGCTTTCTTT. Translation gives CASRPTGTKNTEAFF. The chain joins TRBV19 to TRBJ1-1; 7 bases are shared with TRBD1. After removal of 6 bases from V and 1 base from J, the junction contained 8 bases not matched to a gene. The CDR3 loop spans 15 amino acids. The germline V gene encodes CDR1 LNHDA and CDR2 SQIVND (reference sequence).

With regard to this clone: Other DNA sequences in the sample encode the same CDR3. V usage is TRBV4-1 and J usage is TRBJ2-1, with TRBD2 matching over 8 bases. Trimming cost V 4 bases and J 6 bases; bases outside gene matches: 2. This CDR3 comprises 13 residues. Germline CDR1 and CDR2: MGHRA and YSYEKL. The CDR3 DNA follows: TGCGCCAGCAGCCTAGGACTAGCCAATGAGCAGTTCTTC. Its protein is CASSLGLANEQFF.